This T cell receptor beta chain appears in the sequencing data of a study of blood T cell repertoires in COVID-19. The method was immunoSEQ multiplex PCR; TCRdb's version includes in-frame clones alone and lacks a portion of them. Seen here are approximately 470,000 clones, about nine tenths observed once, and the top ten hold approximately 0.7%. CDR3 length equals 16 residues. The junction had 7 bases not matched to a gene; V was cut back by 0 bases and J by 5 bases. In germline, CDR1 is WNHNN, CDR2 SYGVQD (reference sequence). The receptor's source is a woman aged 18-30 years who had recovered from COVID-19. The chain combines TRBV10-1 with TRBJ2-5; 9 bases align to TRBD2. The specimen sequenced was PBMCs or T cells enriched from blood (not recorded which). The CDR3: CASSESKAGGRETQYF. In DNA, the CDR3 is TGCGCCAGCAGTGAGTCGAAAGCGGGGGGCCGGGAGACCCAGTACTTC.